This T cell receptor beta chain was sequenced for a study of cytomegalovirus exposure and HLA in healthy donors. Study conclusions and caveats: A later analysis reported that several of the most significant clusters appeared to be linked to common viral pathogens, among them Epstein-Barr virus.

This clone showed up just a few times. What it binds is not known. The PCR used 60 Vbeta and 13 Jbeta primers. Assay used: immunoSEQ multiplex PCR; TCRdb lists only in-frame clones, some missing. This repertoire shows tens of thousands of clones, roughly 79% found once; its top ten account for around 6%. This CDR3 comprises 17 residues. Per the germline V gene, CDR1 is MDHEN and CDR2 is SYDVKM. The ends lost 6 bases at V and 3 bases at J; junction bases unmatched: 12. The sequencing input was PBMCs. This chain uses TRBV28 with TRBJ2-3; 10 positions agree with TRBD1. The clonotype comes from a female donor in good health and CMV-seronegative. CDR3 in DNA: TGTGCCAGCAGCCCCGGTCGGACAGGGGGAATGACAGATACGCAGTATTTT. It yields the protein CASSPGRTGGMTDTQYF.